A selection of T cell receptor beta chains follows, all from one sample in a study of blood T cell repertoires in COVID-19. The data were produced by immunoSEQ multiplex PCR, yet TCRdb's version contains in-frame clones alone and is incomplete. The sample records 130,000 or so clones, 84% being singletons. Material: PBMCs or T cells enriched from blood (not recorded which). The receptor source for this set is a man in his forties with acute COVID-19. The CDR3 runs from the conserved cysteine through the conserved F or W. Each record gives: D gene, J gene, V gene, CDR3 length, clone size, CDR3 protein, CDR3 DNA. D genes are given only for firm matches. The size of a clone is reported for some rows only, either as once, few or many, or as a class for expanded clones.

>.|TRBJ2-5|TRBV2|14|.
CASGRGEAPETQYF
TGTGCCAGCGGGAGGGGGGAGGCGCCGGAGACCCAGTACTTC
>.|TRBJ2-3|TRBV5-1|14|.
CASSRGSSTDTQYF
TGCGCCAGCAGCAGGGGTTCTAGCACAGATACGCAGTATTTT
>.|TRBJ2-6|TRBV28|15|.
CASSLAGDGANVLTF
TGTGCCAGCAGCCTGGCAGGGGATGGGGCCAACGTCCTGACTTTC
>.|TRBJ1-5|TRBV6-5|14|.
CASSYGGSNQPQHF
TGTGCCAGCAGTTACGGCGGCAGCAATCAGCCCCAGCATTTT
>.|TRBJ1-5|TRBV2|15|.
CASSEQGQPNQPQHF
TGTGCCAGCAGTGAACAGGGGCAGCCGAATCAGCCCCAGCATTTT
>.|TRBJ2-7|TRBV11-2|11|.
CASSFSYEQYF
TGTGCCAGCAGCTTCAGCTACGAGCAGTACTTC
>TRBD1|TRBJ1-2|TRBV6-6|14|once
CASRPGQNNYGYTF
TGTGCCAGCAGGCCGGGACAGAATAACTATGGCTACACCTTC
>TRBD2|TRBJ2-3|TRBV18|16|.
CASSSLGGSGTDTQYF
TGTGCCAGCTCATCCCTTGGCGGGAGTGGGACAGATACGCAGTATTTT
>TRBD1|TRBJ2-3|TRBV18|16|.
CASSPERQGGTDTQYF
TGTGCCAGCTCACCAGAAAGACAGGGGGGCACAGATACGCAGTATTTT
>.|TRBJ1-1|TRBV5-1|13|.
CASSSGVGTEAFF
TGCGCCAGCAGCTCAGGGGTCGGCACTGAAGCTTTCTTT
>TRBD2|TRBJ2-7|TRBV7-9|13|.
CASSLGEGREQYF
TGTGCCAGCAGCTTAGGGGAGGGGAGGGAGCAGTACTTC
>TRBD2|TRBJ2-1|TRBV28|17|.
CASSPPIAGVTLKEQFF
TGTGCCAGCAGTCCCCCGATAGCGGGAGTTACCCTAAAAGAGCAGTTCTTC
>TRBD1|TRBJ1-2|TRBV6-5|14|.
CASSYSGTAYGYTF
TGTGCCAGCAGTTACTCTGGGACAGCTTATGGCTACACCTTC
>.|TRBJ2-7|TRBV7-2|15|.
CASSFSIGSSYEQYF
TGTGCCAGCAGCTTTAGCATAGGCAGCTCCTACGAGCAGTACTTC
>.|TRBJ2-3|TRBV7-9|16|.
CASSSPPQRPTDTQYF
TGTGCCAGCAGCTCACCCCCCCAGCGGCCCACAGATACGCAGTATTTT
>TRBD1|TRBJ2-3|TRBV12-3/TRBV12-4|13|few
CASRRQGSDTQYF
TGTGCCAGCAGGCGACAGGGGTCAGATACGCAGTATTTT